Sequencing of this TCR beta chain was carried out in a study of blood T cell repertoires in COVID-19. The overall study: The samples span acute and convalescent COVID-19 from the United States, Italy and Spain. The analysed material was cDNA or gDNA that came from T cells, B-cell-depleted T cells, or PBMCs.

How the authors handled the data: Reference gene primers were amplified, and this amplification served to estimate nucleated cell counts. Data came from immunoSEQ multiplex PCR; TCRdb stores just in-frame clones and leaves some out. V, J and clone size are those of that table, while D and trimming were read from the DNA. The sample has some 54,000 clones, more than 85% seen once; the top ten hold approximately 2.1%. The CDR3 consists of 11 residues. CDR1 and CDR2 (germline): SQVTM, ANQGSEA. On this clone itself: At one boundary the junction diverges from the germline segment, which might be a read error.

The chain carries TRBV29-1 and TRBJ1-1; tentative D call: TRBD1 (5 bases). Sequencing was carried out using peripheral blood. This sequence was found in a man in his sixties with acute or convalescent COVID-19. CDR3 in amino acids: CSVEDLGGSPF. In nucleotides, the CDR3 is TGCAGCGTTGAAGATTTGGGGGGGTCTCCTTTT.